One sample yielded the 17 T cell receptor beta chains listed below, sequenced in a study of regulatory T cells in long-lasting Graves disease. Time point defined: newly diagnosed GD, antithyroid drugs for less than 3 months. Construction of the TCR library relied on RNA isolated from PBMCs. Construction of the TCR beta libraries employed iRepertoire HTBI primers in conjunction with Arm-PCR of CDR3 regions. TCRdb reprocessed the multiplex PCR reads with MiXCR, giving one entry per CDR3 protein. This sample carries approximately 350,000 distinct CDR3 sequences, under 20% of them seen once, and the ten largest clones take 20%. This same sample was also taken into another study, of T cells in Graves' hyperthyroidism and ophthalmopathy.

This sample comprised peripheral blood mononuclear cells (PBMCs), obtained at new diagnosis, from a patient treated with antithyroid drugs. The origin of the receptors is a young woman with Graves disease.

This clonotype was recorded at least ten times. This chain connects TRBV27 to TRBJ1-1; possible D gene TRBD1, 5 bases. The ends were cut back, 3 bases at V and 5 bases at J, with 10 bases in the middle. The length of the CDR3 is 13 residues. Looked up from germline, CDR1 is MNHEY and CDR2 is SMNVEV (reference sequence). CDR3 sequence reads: CASSFGGETEAFF. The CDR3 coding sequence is TGTGCCAGCAGTTTTGGGGGAGAGACTGAAGCTTTCTTT.

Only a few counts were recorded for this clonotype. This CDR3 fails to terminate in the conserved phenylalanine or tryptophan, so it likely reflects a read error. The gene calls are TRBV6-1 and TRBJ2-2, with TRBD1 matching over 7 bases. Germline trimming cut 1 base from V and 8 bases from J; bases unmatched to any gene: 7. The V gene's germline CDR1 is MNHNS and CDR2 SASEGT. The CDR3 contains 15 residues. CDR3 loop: CASSEGTGSAGELFS. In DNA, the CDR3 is TGTGCCAGCAGTGAAGGGACAGGAAGTGCAGGGGAGCTGTTTTCT.

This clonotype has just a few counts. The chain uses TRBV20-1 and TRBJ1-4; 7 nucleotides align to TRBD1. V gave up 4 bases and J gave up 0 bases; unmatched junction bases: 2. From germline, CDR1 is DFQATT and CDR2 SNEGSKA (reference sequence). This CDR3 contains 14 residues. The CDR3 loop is CSATTGATNEKLFF. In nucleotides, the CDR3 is TGCAGTGCTACAACAGGGGCAACTAATGAAAAACTGTTTTTT.

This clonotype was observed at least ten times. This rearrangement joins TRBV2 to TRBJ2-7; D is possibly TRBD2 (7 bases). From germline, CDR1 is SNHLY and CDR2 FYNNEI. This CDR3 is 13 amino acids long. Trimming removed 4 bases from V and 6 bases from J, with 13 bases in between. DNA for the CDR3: TGTGCCAGCAGTGGGACTAGAGGGGGCGAGCAGTACTTC. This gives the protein CASSGTRGGEQYF.

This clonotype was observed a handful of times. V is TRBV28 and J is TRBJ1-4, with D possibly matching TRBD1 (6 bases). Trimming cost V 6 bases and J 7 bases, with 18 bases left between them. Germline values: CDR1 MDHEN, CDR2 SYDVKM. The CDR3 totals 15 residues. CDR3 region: CASSPGARGLEKLFF. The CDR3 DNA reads TGTGCCAGCAGCCCTGGGGCCAGGGGACTTGAAAAACTGTTTTTT.

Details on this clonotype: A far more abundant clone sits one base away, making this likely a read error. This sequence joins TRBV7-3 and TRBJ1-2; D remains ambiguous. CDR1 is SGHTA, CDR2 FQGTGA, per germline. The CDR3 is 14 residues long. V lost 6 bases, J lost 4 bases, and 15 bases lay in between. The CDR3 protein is CASRLGGQGYGYTF. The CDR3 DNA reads TGTGCCAGCAGATTAGGAGGGCAAGGCTATGGCTACACCTTC.

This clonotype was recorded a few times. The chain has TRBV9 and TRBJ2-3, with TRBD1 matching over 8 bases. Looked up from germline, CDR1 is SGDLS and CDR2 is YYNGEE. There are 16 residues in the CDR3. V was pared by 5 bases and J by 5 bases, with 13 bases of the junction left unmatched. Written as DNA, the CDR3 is TGTGCCAGCAGTGGATTTCAGGGGGCGCAGAGAGATACGCAGTATTTT. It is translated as CASSGFQGAQRDTQYF.

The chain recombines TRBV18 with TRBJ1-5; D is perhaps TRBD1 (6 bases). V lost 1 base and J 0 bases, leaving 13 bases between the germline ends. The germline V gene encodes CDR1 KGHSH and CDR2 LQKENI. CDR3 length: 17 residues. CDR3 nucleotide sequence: TGTGCCAGCTCACCACAAAGGGGGGCCAATAGCAATCAGCCCCAGCATTTT. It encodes CASSPQRGANSNQPQHF. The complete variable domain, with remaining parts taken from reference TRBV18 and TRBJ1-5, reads NAGVMQNPRHLVRRRGQEARLRCSPMKGHSHVYWYRQLPEEGLKFMVYLQKENIIDESGMPKERFSAEFPKEGPSILRIQQVVRGDSAAYFCASSPQRGANSNQPQHFGDGTRLSIL.

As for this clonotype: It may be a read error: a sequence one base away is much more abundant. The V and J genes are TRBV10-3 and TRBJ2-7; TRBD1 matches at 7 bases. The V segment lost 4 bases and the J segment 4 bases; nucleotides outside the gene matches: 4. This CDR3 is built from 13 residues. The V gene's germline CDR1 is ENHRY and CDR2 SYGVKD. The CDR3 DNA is TGTGCCATCAGTGCCGGGACAGCTTACGAGCAGTACTTC. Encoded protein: CAISAGTAYEQYF.

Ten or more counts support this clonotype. Written as DNA, the CDR3 is TGTGCCAGCAGTTTGGGACAGGGGGCTAGATCGTCTGGGGCCAACGTCCTGACTTTC. Residues: CASSLGQGARSSGANVLTF. The chain joins TRBV12-3 or TRBV12-4 to TRBJ2-6, with TRBD1 identical over 12 bases. The CDR3 consists of 19 residues. Trimming cost V 3 bases and J 1 base; bases outside gene matches: 7.

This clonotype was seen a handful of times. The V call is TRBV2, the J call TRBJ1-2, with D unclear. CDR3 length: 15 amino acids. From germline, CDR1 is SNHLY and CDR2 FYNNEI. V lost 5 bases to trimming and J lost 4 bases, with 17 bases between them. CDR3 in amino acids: CASSLGRIIVYGYTF. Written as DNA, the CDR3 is TGTGCCAGCAGTCTGGGCAGGATTATCGTCTATGGCTACACCTTC.

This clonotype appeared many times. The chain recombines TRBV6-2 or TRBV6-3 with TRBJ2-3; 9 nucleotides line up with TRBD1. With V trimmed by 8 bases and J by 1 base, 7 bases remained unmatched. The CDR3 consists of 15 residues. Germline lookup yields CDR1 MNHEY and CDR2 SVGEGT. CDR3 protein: CASGLRDRGTDTQYF. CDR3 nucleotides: TGTGCCAGCGGCCTCCGGGACAGGGGCACAGATACGCAGTATTTT.

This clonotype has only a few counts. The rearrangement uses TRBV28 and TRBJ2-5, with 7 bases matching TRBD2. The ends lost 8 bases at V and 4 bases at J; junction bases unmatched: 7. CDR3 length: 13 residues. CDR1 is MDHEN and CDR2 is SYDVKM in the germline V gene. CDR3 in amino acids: CASAPPGGETQYF. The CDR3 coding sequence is TGTGCCAGCGCCCCCCCGGGGGGAGAGACCCAGTACTTC.

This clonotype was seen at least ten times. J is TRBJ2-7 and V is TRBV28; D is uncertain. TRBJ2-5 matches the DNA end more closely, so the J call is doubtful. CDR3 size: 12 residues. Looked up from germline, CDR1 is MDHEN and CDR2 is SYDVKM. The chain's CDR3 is CASRNQQETQYF. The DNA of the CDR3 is TGTGCCAGCAGAAATCAACAAGAGACCCAGTACTTC.

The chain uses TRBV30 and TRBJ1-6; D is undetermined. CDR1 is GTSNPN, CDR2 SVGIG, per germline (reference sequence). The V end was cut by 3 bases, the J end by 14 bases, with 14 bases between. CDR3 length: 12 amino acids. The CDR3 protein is CAWSPALGTLHF. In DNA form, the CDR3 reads TGTGCCTGGAGCCCGGCCTTGGGGACCCTCCACTTT.

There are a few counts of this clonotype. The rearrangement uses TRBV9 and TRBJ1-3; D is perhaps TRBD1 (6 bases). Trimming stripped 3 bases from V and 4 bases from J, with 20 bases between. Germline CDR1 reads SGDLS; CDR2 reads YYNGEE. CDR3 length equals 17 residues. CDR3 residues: CASSAPRQDRSGNTIYF. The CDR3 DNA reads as TGTGCCAGCAGCGCCCCTCGTCAAGACAGGTCGGGAAACACCATATATTTT.

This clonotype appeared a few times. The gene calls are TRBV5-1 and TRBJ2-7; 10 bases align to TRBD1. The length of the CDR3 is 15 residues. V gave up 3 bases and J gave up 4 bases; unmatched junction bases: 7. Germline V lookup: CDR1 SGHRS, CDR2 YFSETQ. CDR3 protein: CASSSGQGVRYEQYF. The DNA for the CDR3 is TGCGCCAGCAGCTCTGGACAGGGGGTTAGGTACGAGCAGTACTTC.